Each of the 6 T cell receptor beta chains below was sequenced from the same sample in a study of T cells after yellow fever vaccination. TCRdb redid the calling of the 5' RACE reads with MiXCR, one entry per CDR3 protein. The sample lists 14,000 or so distinct CDR3 sequences, 7.3% occurring once. Sequences were derived from PBMCs, either bulk or a sorted T-cell subset (CD4+, CD8+, memory, or dextramer-sorted; not recorded which), sampled on the day of the yellow fever booster vaccination. Receptors originate from a young man who received the YFV17D yellow fever vaccine.

This clonotype came up many times. The chain has TRBV5-6 and TRBJ2-1; 12 bases are a match to TRBD2. J gave up 1 base and V 5 bases, and 4 bases lay outside the gene matches. Germline CDR1 SGHDT, CDR2 YYEEEE. The CDR3 length is 16 residues. CDR3 in amino acids: CASSLTSGGSYNEQFF. The CDR3 nucleotides are TGTGCCAGCAGTTTGACTAGCGGGGGTTCCTACAATGAGCAGTTCTTC.

This clonotype was observed at least ten times. This chain joins TRBV7-2 and TRBJ1-5; possible D gene TRBD1, 5 bases. Germline V gene lookup returns CDR1 SGHTA and CDR2 FQGNSA. CDR3 length equals 14 residues. Trimming took 7 bases from V and 0 from J, leaving 10 bases between them. For the CDR3, the DNA is TGTGCCAGCACCGACAGTTCTAGCAATCAGCCCCAGCATTTT. It encodes CASTDSSSNQPQHF.

This clonotype is labeled as medium-sized. The chain couples TRBV6-6 to TRBJ2-1; TRBD1 is a possible D gene (6 bases). CDR3 size: 17 residues. V lost 5 bases to trimming and J lost 7 bases, with 24 bases between them. CDR1 MNHNY and CDR2 SVGAGI come from the germline V gene (reference sequence). The DNA for the CDR3 is TGTGCCAGCAGTCTTAGAAACAGGGCCGCAAGTGAGAATGAGCAGTTCTTC. It codes for CASSLRNRAASENEQFF.

This clonotype was found many times. V gene TRBV2 combines with J gene TRBJ1-5; tentatively, D is TRBD1 (6 bases). The CDR3 is 13 residues long. Germline V gives CDR1 SNHLY, CDR2 FYNNEI. The V and J ends lost 5 bases and 5 bases respectively, with 10 bases between them. In DNA form, the CDR3 reads TGTGCCAGCAGTCAGGGGATGGATCAGCCCCAGCATTTT. Translated, it gives CASSQGMDQPQHF.

This clonotype is judged medium-sized. The chain links TRBV12-3 or TRBV12-4 to TRBJ2-5; TRBD1 is a possible D gene (6 bases). V lost 7 bases to trimming and J lost 0 bases, with 9 bases between them. This CDR3 comprises 13 residues. The CDR3 loop is CASNTGNQETQYF. CDR3 in DNA: TGTGCCAGCAATACAGGGAACCAAGAGACCCAGTACTTC.

This clonotype is classed as medium-sized. The genes are TRBV20-1 and TRBJ1-5; 8 bases line up with TRBD1. The CDR3 covers 15 residues. CDR1 is DFQATT, CDR2 SNEGSKA, per germline (reference sequence). With 6 bases clipped from V and 5 bases from J, the junction kept 12 bases outside the gene matches. DNA for the CDR3: TGCAGTGCCGAGACCGCCGGGACAGGAGATCAGCCCCAGCATTTT. Translation gives CSAETAGTGDQPQHF.